Listed below are T cell receptor beta chains from one sample, sequenced in a study of cytomegalovirus exposure and HLA in healthy donors. Sequencing was performed with immunoSEQ multiplex PCR; in TCRdb, only in-frame clones are kept and a portion is missing. In the table there are some 200,000 clones, 70% of which are singletons. The sequenced sample consisted of PBMCs. Receptor source: a man aged 35 to 55 in good health and CMV-seropositive. CDR3s include the opening cysteine and the closing phenylalanine or tryptophan. The D gene is left open where the match is weak. For some rows the clone size is stated as once, few or many, or as a class when expanded; others skip it.

D gene: TRBD1
J gene: TRBJ1-4
clone size: -
V gene: TRBV28
CDR3 protein: CAGSPPQGAANEKLFF
CDR3 DNA: TGTGCCGGCAGTCCCCCCCAGGGGGCGGCTAATGAAAAACTGTTTTTT

D gene: -
J gene: TRBJ2-5
clone size: -
V gene: TRBV14
CDR3 protein: CASSQGTTPWETQYF
CDR3 DNA: TGTGCCAGCAGCCAAGGGACTACCCCGTGGGAGACCCAGTACTTC

D gene: TRBD1
J gene: TRBJ1-2
clone size: few
V gene: TRBV6-5
CDR3 protein: CASREDREPNYGYTF
CDR3 DNA: TGTGCCAGCAGGGAGGACAGGGAACCTAACTATGGCTACACCTTC

D gene: TRBD1
J gene: TRBJ2-7
clone size: -
V gene: TRBV11-2
CDR3 protein: CASSLDRESYEQYF
CDR3 DNA: TGTGCCAGCAGCTTGGACAGGGAAAGCTACGAGCAGTACTTC

D gene: TRBD1
J gene: TRBJ1-1
clone size: few
V gene: TRBV2
CDR3 protein: CASSGRTGLTEAFF
CDR3 DNA: TGTGCCAGCAGTGGTCGGACAGGGTTAACTGAAGCTTTCTTT

D gene: TRBD2
J gene: TRBJ2-3
clone size: -
V gene: TRBV11-2
CDR3 protein: CASSSSSGNWDTQYF
CDR3 DNA: TGTGCCAGCAGCTCCTCTAGCGGGAACTGGGATACGCAGTATTTT

D gene: -
J gene: TRBJ2-5
clone size: -
V gene: TRBV5-4
CDR3 protein: CASSPGGAEETQYF
CDR3 DNA: TGTGCCAGCAGCCCGGGCGGGGCTGAAGAGACCCAGTACTTC

D gene: -
J gene: TRBJ1-3
clone size: -
V gene: TRBV2
CDR3 protein: CASSAGISGNTIYF
CDR3 DNA: TGTGCCAGCAGTGCAGGGATCTCTGGAAACACCATATATTTT

D gene: TRBD1
J gene: TRBJ1-6
clone size: -
V gene: TRBV5-1
CDR3 protein: CASSREGQGMGSPLHF
CDR3 DNA: TGCGCCAGCAGCCGGGAGGGACAGGGAATGGGGTCACCCCTCCACTTT

D gene: -
J gene: TRBJ2-1
clone size: -
V gene: TRBV10-1
CDR3 protein: CASSESGSYNEQFF
CDR3 DNA: TGCGCCAGCAGTGAAAGCGGCTCCTACAATGAGCAGTTCTTC

D gene: -
J gene: TRBJ1-1
clone size: few
V gene: TRBV6-1
CDR3 protein: CASSEADSNTEAFF
CDR3 DNA: TGTGCCAGCAGTGAGGCGGACAGTAACACTGAAGCTTTCTTT

D gene: -
J gene: TRBJ2-7
clone size: once
V gene: TRBV6-6
CDR3 protein: CASSYRGYEQYF
CDR3 DNA: TGTGCCAGCAGTTACCGAGGGTACGAGCAGTACTTC

D gene: TRBD1
J gene: TRBJ2-3
clone size: -
V gene: TRBV7-9
CDR3 protein: CASSLGTGNTDTQYF
CDR3 DNA: TGTGCCAGCAGCCTCGGGACAGGAAACACAGATACGCAGTATTTT

D gene: -
J gene: TRBJ1-1
clone size: -
V gene: TRBV12-5
CDR3 protein: CASGLGVGQGMHTEAFF
CDR3 DNA: TGTGCTAGTGGTTTGGGCGTGGGGCAGGGAATGCACACTGAAGCTTTCTTT

D gene: TRBD1
J gene: TRBJ2-1
clone size: -
V gene: TRBV5-6
CDR3 protein: CASSLAGQGSGEQFF
CDR3 DNA: TGTGCCAGCAGCTTGGCGGGACAGGGTTCTGGCGAGCAGTTCTTC

D gene: -
J gene: TRBJ1-1
clone size: -
V gene: TRBV28
CDR3 protein: CASSLHVSGGRVKNTEAFF
CDR3 DNA: TGTGCCAGCAGTTTACACGTGTCCGGGGGGCGAGTTAAGAACACTGAAGCTTTCTTT

D gene: -
J gene: TRBJ1-1
clone size: few
V gene: TRBV5-1
CDR3 protein: CASSDKSNTEAFF
CDR3 DNA: TGCGCCAGCAGCGACAAATCGAACACTGAAGCTTTCTTT

D gene: -
J gene: TRBJ1-2
clone size: -
V gene: TRBV5-1
CDR3 protein: CASRVEQGPGYTF
CDR3 DNA: TGCGCCAGCAGGGTAGAGCAGGGCCCAGGCTACACCTTC

D gene: -
J gene: TRBJ2-3
clone size: -
V gene: TRBV28
CDR3 protein: CASSLGGARDTQYF
CDR3 DNA: TGTGCCAGCAGCCTCGGTGGGGCCCGGGATACGCAGTATTTT

D gene: TRBD1
J gene: TRBJ2-7
clone size: -
V gene: TRBV19
CDR3 protein: CASSPGQGFEQYF
CDR3 DNA: TGTGCCAGTAGTCCGGGACAGGGGTTCGAGCAGTACTTC

D gene: -
J gene: TRBJ2-1
clone size: once
V gene: TRBV7-9
CDR3 protein: CASSPVLFSYNEQFF
CDR3 DNA: TGTGCCAGCAGCCCCGTATTATTCTCCTACAATGAGCAGTTCTTC

D gene: TRBD1
J gene: TRBJ2-5
clone size: -
V gene: TRBV28
CDR3 protein: CASSPPGQGEETQYF
CDR3 DNA: TGTGCCAGCAGTCCCCCGGGACAGGGCGAAGAGACCCAGTACTTC

D gene: -
J gene: TRBJ2-7
clone size: -
V gene: TRBV27
CDR3 protein: CASSLGLEQYF
CDR3 DNA: TGTGCCAGCAGTTTAGGCCTCGAGCAGTACTTC

D gene: -
J gene: TRBJ2-1
clone size: -
V gene: TRBV28
CDR3 protein: CASSPSPSKQFF
CDR3 DNA: TGTGCCAGCAGCCCTTCCCCGAGTAAGCAGTTCTTC

D gene: TRBD1
J gene: TRBJ2-7
clone size: -
V gene: TRBV28
CDR3 protein: CASSLSPLFRGQGTYEQYF
CDR3 DNA: TGTGCCAGCAGTTTATCCCCCCTTTTCCGGGGACAGGGAACCTACGAGCAGTACTTC

D gene: TRBD1
J gene: TRBJ1-6
clone size: -
V gene: TRBV29-1
CDR3 protein: CSVADRGQNSPLHF
CDR3 DNA: TGCAGCGTGGCTGACAGGGGGCAAAATTCACCCCTCCACTTT

D gene: -
J gene: TRBJ2-1
clone size: -
V gene: TRBV9
CDR3 protein: CASSPPRGGTNEQFF
CDR3 DNA: TGTGCCAGCAGCCCACCCCGTGGGGGGACCAATGAGCAGTTCTTC

D gene: TRBD2
J gene: TRBJ2-1
clone size: few
V gene: TRBV10-2
CDR3 protein: CASRITSGITREQFF
CDR3 DNA: TGCGCCAGCAGGATAACTAGCGGGATTACTCGCGAGCAGTTCTTC

D gene: TRBD1
J gene: TRBJ2-5
clone size: -
V gene: TRBV19
CDR3 protein: CASKPATTGVETQYF
CDR3 DNA: TGTGCCAGTAAACCCGCAACGACAGGGGTGGAGACCCAGTACTTC

D gene: TRBD2
J gene: TRBJ2-2
clone size: few
V gene: TRBV11-2
CDR3 protein: CASSYLAGYTGELFF
CDR3 DNA: TGTGCCAGCAGCTATCTAGCGGGATACACCGGGGAGCTGTTTTTT

D gene: TRBD1
J gene: TRBJ2-5
clone size: -
V gene: TRBV7-2
CDR3 protein: CASSFGQGRAQYF
CDR3 DNA: TGTGCCAGCAGCTTTGGACAGGGCCGGGCCCAGTACTTC

D gene: -
J gene: TRBJ2-7
clone size: -
V gene: TRBV7-2
CDR3 protein: CASSTRLGTYEQYF
CDR3 DNA: TGTGCCAGCAGCACTCGACTAGGCACCTACGAGCAGTACTTC

D gene: -
J gene: TRBJ2-2
clone size: -
V gene: TRBV4-2
CDR3 protein: CASSQEQGGAGELFF
CDR3 DNA: TGTGCCAGCAGCCAAGAACAGGGCGGAGCCGGGGAGCTGTTTTTT

D gene: -
J gene: TRBJ1-2
clone size: -
V gene: TRBV5-1
CDR3 protein: CASSSEGAKGGYTF
CDR3 DNA: TGCGCCAGCAGCTCAGAAGGGGCCAAGGGGGGCTACACCTTC

D gene: TRBD1
J gene: TRBJ2-7
clone size: -
V gene: TRBV7-6
CDR3 protein: CASSSRTGVYEQYF
CDR3 DNA: TGTGCCAGCAGCTCACGGACAGGGGTCTACGAGCAGTACTTC

D gene: -
J gene: TRBJ1-2
clone size: few
V gene: TRBV7-9
CDR3 protein: CASSLDMIGYTF
CDR3 DNA: TGTGCCAGCAGCCTAGACATGATTGGCTACACCTTC

D gene: TRBD2
J gene: TRBJ2-2
clone size: -
V gene: TRBV5-1
CDR3 protein: CASSLDPAGGSGELFF
CDR3 DNA: TGCGCCAGCAGCTTGGATCCAGCGGGGGGCTCCGGGGAGCTGTTTTTT

D gene: TRBD2
J gene: TRBJ2-7
clone size: -
V gene: TRBV4-2
CDR3 protein: CASSQVREWGLGYEQYF
CDR3 DNA: TGTGCCAGCAGCCAAGTTCGAGAGTGGGGACTAGGCTACGAGCAGTACTTC

D gene: TRBD2
J gene: TRBJ2-7
clone size: -
V gene: TRBV5-4
CDR3 protein: CASSPGTSDPYEQYF
CDR3 DNA: TGTGCCAGCAGCCCAGGGACTAGCGACCCCTACGAGCAGTACTTC

D gene: -
J gene: TRBJ2-3
clone size: -
V gene: TRBV5-1
CDR3 protein: CASSQGGSDDTQYF
CDR3 DNA: TGCGCCAGCAGCCAGGGGGGTAGCGACGATACGCAGTATTTT

D gene: TRBD2
J gene: TRBJ2-5
clone size: -
V gene: TRBV4-1
CDR3 protein: CASSQSGAANQETQYF
CDR3 DNA: TGCGCCAGCAGCCAAAGCGGGGCAGCAAACCAAGAGACCCAGTACTTC

D gene: -
J gene: TRBJ1-2
clone size: few
V gene: TRBV29-1
CDR3 protein: CSVEVPPGWGLDGYTF
CDR3 DNA: TGCAGCGTTGAGGTACCTCCGGGGTGGGGATTGGATGGCTACACCTTC

D gene: -
J gene: TRBJ2-3
clone size: -
V gene: TRBV9
CDR3 protein: CASSVASIDPDTQYF
CDR3 DNA: TGTGCCAGCAGCGTAGCTTCGATAGATCCAGATACGCAGTATTTT

D gene: -
J gene: TRBJ2-6
clone size: -
V gene: TRBV9
CDR3 protein: CASSVLPRVGGANALTF
CDR3 DNA: TGTGCCAGCAGCGTACTTCCTCGGGTAGGGGGGGCCAACGCCCTGACTTTC

D gene: TRBD2
J gene: TRBJ2-7
clone size: -
V gene: TRBV14
CDR3 protein: CASSQDPGGSSDEQYF
CDR3 DNA: TGTGCCAGCAGCCAAGACCCCGGGGGGAGTAGTGACGAGCAGTACTTC

D gene: TRBD1
J gene: TRBJ2-7
clone size: -
V gene: TRBV27
CDR3 protein: CASRDRLSYEQYF
CDR3 DNA: TGTGCCAGCAGGGACAGGCTCTCCTACGAGCAGTACTTC

D gene: TRBD1
J gene: TRBJ2-2
clone size: -
V gene: TRBV11-2
CDR3 protein: CASSSTGVTGELFF
CDR3 DNA: TGTGCCAGCAGCTCAACAGGGGTCACCGGGGAGCTGTTTTTT

D gene: TRBD2
J gene: TRBJ2-1
clone size: -
V gene: TRBV13
CDR3 protein: CATLSGGALNEQFF
CDR3 DNA: TGTGCCACCCTCAGCGGGGGGGCCTTAAATGAGCAGTTCTTC

D gene: TRBD2
J gene: TRBJ2-7
clone size: few
V gene: TRBV28
CDR3 protein: CASSSPLARGTYEQYF
CDR3 DNA: TGTGCCAGCAGTTCCCCACTTGCGCGGGGGACCTACGAGCAGTACTTC

D gene: -
J gene: TRBJ2-6
clone size: -
V gene: TRBV6-1
CDR3 protein: CASSEGAGFAGANVLTF
CDR3 DNA: TGTGCCAGCAGTGAAGGGGCAGGGTTTGCTGGGGCCAACGTCCTGACTTTC

D gene: TRBD1
J gene: TRBJ2-2
clone size: few
V gene: TRBV19
CDR3 protein: CASSLTGAGELFF
CDR3 DNA: TGTGCCAGTAGTCTGACAGGGGCCGGGGAGCTGTTTTTT

D gene: TRBD1
J gene: TRBJ1-4
clone size: -
V gene: TRBV5-6
CDR3 protein: CASSAPRWGQPNEKLFF
CDR3 DNA: TGTGCCAGCAGCGCCCCGAGGTGGGGACAGCCTAATGAAAAACTGTTTTTT

D gene: -
J gene: TRBJ2-6
clone size: once
V gene: TRBV7-9
CDR3 protein: CSSSSHYGVSGANVLTF
CDR3 DNA: TGTTCCAGCAGCTCACATTACGGGGTCTCTGGGGCCAACGTCCTGACTTTC

D gene: -
J gene: TRBJ1-2
clone size: few
V gene: TRBV2
CDR3 protein: CASSEGPPGLNYGYTF
CDR3 DNA: TGTGCCAGCAGTGAGGGCCCACCCGGTCTTAACTATGGCTACACCTTC

D gene: TRBD1
J gene: TRBJ1-5
clone size: -
V gene: TRBV7-9
CDR3 protein: CASSADRGRDQPQHF
CDR3 DNA: TGTGCCAGCAGCGCCGACAGGGGAAGGGATCAGCCCCAGCATTTT

D gene: -
J gene: TRBJ2-6
clone size: few
V gene: TRBV7-6
CDR3 protein: CASSPRVAGANVLTF
CDR3 DNA: TGTGCCAGCAGCCCTAGAGTGGCTGGGGCCAACGTCCTGACTTTC

D gene: TRBD2
J gene: TRBJ2-3
clone size: -
V gene: TRBV5-1
CDR3 protein: CASRAATSGGRDTQYF
CDR3 DNA: TGCGCCAGCAGAGCAGCTACTAGCGGGGGGAGGGATACGCAGTATTTT

D gene: TRBD1
J gene: TRBJ2-7
clone size: -
V gene: TRBV11-2
CDR3 protein: CASSADRQGATYEQYF
CDR3 DNA: TGTGCCAGCAGCGCCGACCGACAGGGGGCCACCTACGAGCAGTACTTC

D gene: -
J gene: TRBJ2-5
clone size: few
V gene: TRBV9
CDR3 protein: CASSVGGRETQYF
CDR3 DNA: TGTGCCAGCAGCGTAGGCGGAAGAGAGACCCAGTACTTC

D gene: -
J gene: TRBJ2-3
clone size: few
V gene: TRBV4-2
CDR3 protein: CASSQVDSRQSASTDTQYF
CDR3 DNA: TGTGCCAGCAGCCAAGTTGATTCCAGACAGTCCGCTAGCACAGATACGCAGTATTTT